These T cell receptor beta chains were read from a single sample in a study of beta chain features in type 1 diabetes. Sequenced by immunoSEQ multiplex PCR; TCRdb stores in-frame clones only, minus some. The table lists 300,000 to 350,000 clones, 14% of them singletons. The sample comprised central memory CD4+ T cells from blood. The origin of the receptors is a man younger than 40 in good health. The CDR3 runs from the conserved cysteine through the conserved F or W. The D gene is left open where the match is weak. Size tells how often a clone was seen (once, few, many) or the class of an expanded clone, and some rows leave it out.

j_call,clone_size,d_call,v_call,cdr3_aa,cdr3_nt
TRBJ2-1,-,-,TRBV27,CASSFSNWRGEQFF,TGTGCCAGCAGTTTCTCTAATTGGAGGGGTGAGCAGTTCTTC
TRBJ1-2,-,TRBD1,TRBV28,CASRPQGALLYGYTF,TGTGCCAGCAGACCACAGGGGGCGCTTCTCTATGGCTACACCTTC
TRBJ1-6,-,-,TRBV6-5,CASRSAGDNSPLHF,TGTGCCAGCAGATCGGCCGGGGACAATTCACCCCTCCACTTT
TRBJ2-1,-,-,TRBV5-5,CASSSFRGEDEQFF,TGTGCCAGCAGCTCGTTCAGGGGGGAAGACGAGCAGTTCTTC
TRBJ1-3,many,-,TRBV18,CASSPGQNSGNTIYF,TGTGCCAGCTCCCCTGGACAGAACTCTGGAAACACCATATATTTT
TRBJ2-3,-,-,TRBV14,CASSHGGHHTDTQYF,TGTGCCAGCAGCCACGGGGGGCACCACACAGATACGCAGTATTTT
TRBJ2-3,-,-,TRBV7-2,CASSFRQSTDTQYF,TGTGCCAGCAGCTTTCGACAGTCCACAGATACGCAGTATTTT
TRBJ2-5,few,TRBD2,TRBV7-2,CASSQNSGGAETQYF,TGTGCCAGCAGCCAGAATAGCGGGGGTGCGGAGACCCAGTACTTC
TRBJ1-2,-,TRBD1,TRBV6-1,CASYRGTSGYTF,TGTGCCAGTTACAGGGGAACCTCTGGCTACACCTTC
TRBJ2-2,few,-,TRBV29-1,CSIRGNTGELFF,TGCAGCATAAGGGGGAACACCGGGGAGCTGTTTTTT
TRBJ1-5,many,-,TRBV7-9,CASSLGDSSNQPQHF,TGTGCCAGCAGCTTGGGAGACAGTAGCAATCAGCCCCAGCATTTT
TRBJ1-1,-,-,TRBV29-1,CSASVGSVNTEAFF,TGCAGCGCTTCGGTGGGATCGGTGAACACTGAAGCTTTCTTT
TRBJ2-2,few,-,TRBV4-3,CASSPGGLSRSTGELFF,TGCGCCAGCAGCCCAGGGGGACTGAGCCGCAGCACCGGGGAGCTGTTTTTT